Included here is one T cell receptor beta chain sequence, with context. Its cognate antigen is unknown. Before the COVID-19 pandemic, during about 2011-2019, CD4+ T cells were taken from unexposed donors. Isolation of CD4+ T cells took place after roughly nine days in culture. Sequenced by immunoSEQ multiplex PCR; TCRdb stores in-frame clones only, minus some. The sample contains under 25,000 clones, roughly 80% of which appear only once. V shed 3 bases and J shed 2 bases, with 14 bases lying between them. From germline, CDR1 is MGHRA and CDR2 YSYEKL. The CDR3 contains 16 residues. The sample is drawn from a study of CD4 T cells in relation to SARS-CoV-2 and coronaviruses. Findings of the study overall: Roughly three fifths of donors had memory CD4+ clonotypes crossrecognizing SARS-CoV-2 and common cold coronavirus spike.

The specimen sequenced was CD4+ T cells from PBMCs, cultured in vitro. The rearrangement joins TRBV4-1 to TRBJ2-1, with D possibly being TRBD2 (6 bases). The clonotype originates from a human donor in good health. This CDR3 reads CASSQPREFPYNEQFF. Written as DNA, the CDR3 is TGCGCCAGCAGCCAGCCGCGGGAATTCCCCTACAATGAGCAGTTCTTC.